This section outlines one T cell receptor (beta chain) sequence together with its context. Its antigen is still unknown. The record originates from a study of cytomegalovirus exposure and HLA in healthy donors. Overall study context: T cells numbering 150 million to 200 million yielded more than 100 million unique TCR beta sequences in an earlier analysis. In terms of ancestry, the Caucasian-associated cluster contained 75% to 85% of the approximately 380 genotyped donors.

The V gene end was trimmed by 3 bases and the J gene end by 5 bases; junction bases not matched to a gene: 3. The CDR3 runs to 13 residues. Germline CDR1 reads SGHTA; CDR2 reads FQGTGA. Points from the study as a whole: For cytomegalovirus status, the classifier reportedly gave diagnoses with high specificity and sensitivity. Rare TCR sequences dominated, though some public TCRs recurred in many donors.

Both 60 Vbeta primers and 13 Jbeta primers went into the PCR. Method: immunoSEQ multiplex PCR; TCRdb's copy keeps in-frame clones and lacks some. The data contain some 190,000 clones, 79% of them singletons. V gene TRBV7-3 combines with J gene TRBJ2-5; 7 positions match TRBD1. This TCR derives from a woman between 50 and 59 years old in good health and CMV-seronegative. Sequencing used PBMCs. The CDR3 here is CASSFTGVETQYF. CDR3 DNA: TGTGCCAGCAGCTTCACAGGGGTGGAGACCCAGTACTTC.